This T cell receptor (beta chain) derives from a study of blood T cells in healthy people across ages. Then a second PCR, running roughly 7 to 11 cycles, was carried out with a sample-barcoded 5' primer and a J-beta primer mix. With 12 random nucleotides, a template-switch adaptor tagged each individual cDNA molecule. TCRdb called the 5' RACE reads again in MiXCR, with one record for every CDR3 protein. Counted here are some 1.8 million distinct CDR3 sequences, roughly 43% occurring once; the ten biggest clones make up under 25%. This clonotype has at least ten counts. The antigen is unknown. The junction departs from the called germline gene at one end, perhaps through a read error. General study findings and limits: Investigators treated diversity estimates from one million T cells as underestimates.

Per individual sample, total RNA of at least 5.5 micrograms was extracted. Material for sequencing was blood. This receptor was identified in a human donor in good health.

The CDR3 spells CASSTGTANYGYTF. DNA for the CDR3: TGTGCCAGCAGCACGGGGACAGCTAACTATGGCTACACCTTC. This chain uses TRBV5-1 with TRBJ1-2; 7 bases align to TRBD1. This CDR3 has 14 amino acids. Germline CDR1 SGHRS, CDR2 YFSETQ.